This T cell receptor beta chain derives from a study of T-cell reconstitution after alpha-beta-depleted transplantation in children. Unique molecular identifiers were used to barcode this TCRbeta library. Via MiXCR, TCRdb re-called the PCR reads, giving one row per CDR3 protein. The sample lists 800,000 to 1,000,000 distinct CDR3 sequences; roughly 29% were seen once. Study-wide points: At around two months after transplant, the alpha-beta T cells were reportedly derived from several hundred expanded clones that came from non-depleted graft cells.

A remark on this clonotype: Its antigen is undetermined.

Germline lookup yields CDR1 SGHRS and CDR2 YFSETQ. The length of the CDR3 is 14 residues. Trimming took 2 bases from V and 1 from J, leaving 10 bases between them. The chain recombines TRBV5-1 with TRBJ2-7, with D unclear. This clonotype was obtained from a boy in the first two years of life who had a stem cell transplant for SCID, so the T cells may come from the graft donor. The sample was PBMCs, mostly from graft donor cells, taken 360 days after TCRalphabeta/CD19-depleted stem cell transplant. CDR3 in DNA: TGCGCCAGCAGCTTCGGAGACGCGTCCTACGAGCAGTACTTC. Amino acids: CASSFGDASYEQYF.